Here is one TCR beta chain with its context. This clone was counted ten times or more. Its target antigen remains unknown. The DNA ends 3 residues before the CDR3 does, and the rest of the CDR3 is filled in from the germline J gene. For sequencing input, CVID and control samples contributed equivalent amounts of genomic DNA. For every sample, a 60 bp segment covering the rearranged TCRbeta CDR3 region was amplified and then sequenced. The immunoSEQ assay, a bias-corrected multiplex PCR combined with high-throughput sequencing, was used for TCRbeta amplification. From the authors' description of their analysis: Every unique nucleotide sequence counted as a clone and was annotated with V, D and J genes, copy number and frequency. Sequences were labeled productive if in frame, and non-productive if out of frame or containing stop codons. As previously described, Shannon's entropy was used to calculate clonality. Mean CDR3 Kyte-Doolittle hydropathy was derived from the predicted amino acid sequences of productive clones. Using the R hclust function, scaled V gene usage was clustered hierarchically with Manhattan distance and complete linkage. Sharing of clones by CDR3 amino acid sequence was evaluated through resampling of 12 repertoires per group over 100 rounds. The repertoires were screened for about 70 published EBV-specific TCRbeta sequences and a few hundred published CMV-specific TCRbeta sequences. Analysis left out a couple of CVID samples that produced under 10,000 sequences, so roughly 45 CVID repertoires remained. TCRdb carries this immuneACCESS record with in-frame sequences only. Its versions omit some clonotypes, under half of them owing to an unresolved V gene in the studies checked, with the rest unexplained. The V and J calls and clone size come from that table; D and trimming were worked out from the DNA. The sample counts around 30,000 clones, each observed more than once. The top ten hold about 30% of the sample.

Diagnosis of CVID followed standard criteria, namely serum IgG, IgA and/or IgM below the normal range together with specific antibody deficiency. A total of 40 to 50 subjects (roughly 15 female and around 30 male; age range roughly 9 to 70 years, mean age roughly 40) were included in the CVID group. Both CVID patients and healthy controls were predominantly of Caucasian heritage. At the time of study participation, every CVID subject had been on replacement immunoglobulin therapy for at least one year. At blood collection, none of the CVID subjects was ill or on immunomodulatory or immunosuppressive medication. Heparinized peripheral whole blood samples of 5 to 8 ml were collected from each donor. TCRbeta CDR3 repertoires were sequenced from genomic DNA of adults with common variable immune deficiency (CVID) and healthy adult controls. Diluted blood was density-centrifuged over Hypaque 1077 or Ficoll-Paque to isolate peripheral blood mononuclear cells. Unsorted mononuclear cells served as the source of genomic DNA, which was extracted either by Qiagen column purification or by a centrifugation-based method.

These data belong to a study of T cell clonality in common variable immunodeficiency (dated by TCRdb to the mid-2010s). Overall study results and their limits: According to the authors, finding the cause of the higher clonality in CVID would require sequencing the repertoires of T cell subpopulations. Increased TCRbeta clonality was found in CVID subjects compared with healthy controls (t-test p = 0.018), with the increase being most characteristic of about a third of subjects. CVID TCRbeta sequences were reported to have fewer deletions and N-nucleotide insertions and to lack highly modified clones with 13 or more V deletions. Correlations between repertoire features and clinical complications were limited by patient heterogeneity within the CVID cohort. Despite equal DNA input, controls averaged roughly 80,000 unique sequences per sample versus some 30,000 in CVID samples. CVID subjects shared fewer TCRbeta clones with each other than healthy controls did (p < 0.0001).

Here V drops 5 bases and J drops 5 bases, and the junction holds 10 bases not matched to any gene. The CDR3 runs 16 amino acids, cysteine and phenylalanine included. Sequencing covers 39 bases of the CDR3, shown here with the frame starting at base 1. The germline V gene yields SGHTA for CDR1 and FQGTGA for CDR2. The TCR originated in a human donor with common variable immunodeficiency. This chain joins TRBV7-3 to TRBJ2-2, and TRBD2 matches 8 of the central bases. Specimen: peripheral blood mononuclear cells. The part of the CDR3 DNA that was read is TGTGCCAGCAGCCCGCAAGCGGGAGTAGGGACCGGGGAG. The encoded protein is CASSPQAGVGTGE. The entire CDR3 sequence reads CASSPQAGVGTGELFF. Outside the CDR3, residues come from the reference TRBV7-3 and TRBJ2-2 proteins, so the full variable domain is: GAGVSQTPSNKVTEKGKYVELRCDPISGHTALYWYRQSLGQGPEFLIYFQGTGAADDSGLPNDRFFAVRPEGSVSTLKIQRTERGDSAVYLCASSPQAGVGTGELFFGEGSRLTVL.